A selection of T cell receptor beta chains follows, all from one sample in a study of T cell responses to AZD1222 COVID-19 vaccine. The protocol was immunoSEQ multiplex PCR, while the TCRdb copy is restricted to in-frame clones and leaves out a portion. This table has roughly 110,000 clones, approximately 90% appearing once. The sample consisted of peripheral blood, taken on day 0 of AZD1222 vaccination. The receptor set was obtained from an adult in good health. Each CDR3 is given with its conserved first and last residue. Fields, in order: D gene, V gene, J gene, clone size, CDR3 DNA, CDR3 protein. A D gene is named only where the DNA matches it firmly. Clone sizes are given selectively: once, few, many, or a class where the clone is expanded.

>TRBD2|TRBV9|TRBJ2-7|-
TGTGCCAGCAGCCCGAGACTAGCGGGGCAATACGAGCAGTACTTC
CASSPRLAGQYEQYF
>-|TRBV6-5|TRBJ1-4|-
TGTGCCAGCAGTTACTCCGCCGAAAAACTGTTTTTT
CASSYSAEKLFF
>-|TRBV7-3|TRBJ2-3|once
TGTGCCAGCAGCTTAGGCATTTACACAGATACGCAGTATTTT
CASSLGIYTDTQYF
>-|TRBV6-2/TRBV6-3|TRBJ1-2|few
TGTGCCAGCAGTTACGAAGGACGGCCTAACTATGGCTACACCTTC
CASSYEGRPNYGYTF
>-|TRBV27|TRBJ2-3|-
TGTGCCAGCAGCAAATCCAGCTTCACAGATACGCAGTATTTT
CASSKSSFTDTQYF
>-|TRBV7-3|TRBJ2-3|-
TGTGCCAGCAGCTTAAGCGGGAGCACAGATACGCAGTATTTT
CASSLSGSTDTQYF
>-|TRBV7-9|TRBJ1-4|-
TGTGCCAGCAGCCCGCGGGCAGGGTTGGAAAAACTGTTTTTT
CASSPRAGLEKLFF
>-|TRBV29-1|TRBJ2-7|once
TGCAGCGTTGCCCTTATCGGGGCCCCCTACGAGCAGTACTTC
CSVALIGAPYEQYF
>-|TRBV9|TRBJ1-1|-
TGTGCCAGCAGCGTAGGGGCAGAGAACACTGAAGCTTTCTTT
CASSVGAENTEAFF
>-|TRBV6-2/TRBV6-3|TRBJ1-2|-
TGTGCCAGCAGCCCCCGGGACACTGATGGCTACACCTTC
CASSPRDTDGYTF
>TRBD1|TRBV7-2|TRBJ1-2|few
TGTGCCAGCAGCTTAGCTCCGGACAGGGTGGATGGCTACACCTTC
CASSLAPDRVDGYTF
>TRBD1|TRBV7-2|TRBJ2-7|-
TGTGCCAGCAGCTTAGCGATGACAGGGCAACTCTACGAGCAGTACTTC
CASSLAMTGQLYEQYF
>-|TRBV28|TRBJ1-5|-
TGTGCCAGCAGTTTATTTCAGACCGTAAGGGATCAGCCCCAGCATTTT
CASSLFQTVRDQPQHF
>TRBD1|TRBV10-1|TRBJ2-7|-
TGCCCACAGGGGCACCGAGGCTCCTACGAGCAGTACTTC
CPQGHRGSYEQYF
>-|TRBV29-1|TRBJ1-1|-
TGCAGCGTTGAACGGTCGGACGTATCAGCTTTCTTT
CSVERSDVSAFF
>-|TRBV7-2|TRBJ2-7|-
TGTGCCAGCAGCTTAGGTGTAGGTCCCGGAGCGCAGCAGTACTTC
CASSLGVGPGAQQYF
>TRBD2|TRBV29-1|TRBJ2-5|-
TGCAGCGTTGAAGATTTAGCGGGAGCAAGAGAGACCCAGTACTTC
CSVEDLAGARETQYF
>-|TRBV29-1|TRBJ1-2|-
TGCAGCGTTCAGGGGACTCTCTATGGCTACACCTTC
CSVQGTLYGYTF
>-|TRBV11-3|TRBJ2-2|-
TGTGCCAGCAGCTTAGATCAGGGGAACTCCGGGGAGCTGTTTTTT
CASSLDQGNSGELFF
>TRBD2|TRBV9|TRBJ2-1|-
TGTGCCAGCAGCGTCGGAATAGCGGGAGGGGGCAATGAGCAGTTCTTC
CASSVGIAGGGNEQFF
>-|TRBV9|TRBJ2-3|-
TGTGCCAGCAGCGTAGATGGGGCCTCCACAGATACGCAGTATTTT
CASSVDGASTDTQYF
>TRBD2|TRBV30|TRBJ2-7|-
TGTGCCTGGAGTACCCTGGGGCTAGCGGCCTACGAGCAGTACTTC
CAWSTLGLAAYEQYF
>-|TRBV6-6|TRBJ1-1|-
TGTGCCATACGACAAGCAGGGCCCGAAGCTTTCTTT
CAIRQAGPEAFF
>-|TRBV5-1|TRBJ1-2|once
TGCGCCAGCAGCTTGGAGAGGGCTGGCGGCTACACCTTC
CASSLERAGGYTF
>-|TRBV12-5|TRBJ1-1|-
TGTGCTAGTGGTGTTGGGCATGGGGACACTGAAGCTTTCTTT
CASGVGHGDTEAFF
>-|TRBV11-2|TRBJ2-7|-
TGTGCCAGCAGCTTAGCTCACCTCTACGAGCAGTACTTC
CASSLAHLYEQYF
>TRBD1|TRBV9|TRBJ1-1|-
TGTGCCAGCAGCAAAAAACCGGGACAGACGAACACTGAAGCTTTCTTT
CASSKKPGQTNTEAFF
>-|TRBV9|TRBJ1-3|-
TGTGCCAGCAGCGAGCCCCGCGGCACCATATATTTT
CASSEPRGTIYF
>-|TRBV28|TRBJ1-4|once
TGTGCCAGCAATCCCCCCGGACAGTTGAACGAAAAACTGTTTTTT
CASNPPGQLNEKLFF
>-|TRBV9|TRBJ1-2|-
TGTGCCAGCAGCGTCCTAGGCGAGGACTATGGCTACACCTTC
CASSVLGEDYGYTF
>-|TRBV7-3|TRBJ1-2|-
TGTGCCAGCAGCTTAAGAGGAAGAGGGGATGGCTACACCTTC
CASSLRGRGDGYTF
>TRBD2|TRBV7-9|TRBJ2-2|-
TGTGCCAGCAGCTCCTCACTAGCGGGAGGGCGGTCCGGGGAGCTGTTTTTT
CASSSSLAGGRSGELFF
>-|TRBV12-3/TRBV12-4|TRBJ1-1|once
TGTGCCAGCAGCCATACAGTGAACACTGAAGCTTTCTTT
CASSHTVNTEAFF
>TRBD1|TRBV7-7|TRBJ1-2|-
TGTGCCAGCGGGCAGGGGGCGCGTGGAGGCTACACCTTC
CASGQGARGGYTF
>-|TRBV9|TRBJ2-1|few
TGTGCCAGCAGCGTTTTCGCCTCCGGGACCCACGGACTCAATGAGCAGTTCTTC
CASSVFASGTHGLNEQFF
>TRBD2|TRBV7-2|TRBJ2-3|-
TGTGCCAGCAGCTTCGGCGGGGGGAGTCGGGATACGCAGTATTTT
CASSFGGGSRDTQYF
>-|TRBV21-1|TRBJ2-1|-
TGTGCCAGCAGCACCCTAGCGGGAGGGTGTAATGAGCAGTTCTTC
CASSTLAGGCNEQFF
>-|TRBV7-2|TRBJ2-1|-
TGTGCCAGCAGCTCAACGGTGGCGAGTGAGCAGTTCTTC
CASSSTVASEQFF
>-|TRBV19|TRBJ1-5|-
TGTGCCAGTGGGGAAGGGGGACCACAGCCCCAGCATTTT
CASGEGGPQPQHF
>TRBD2|TRBV4-3|TRBJ2-1|-
TGCGCCAGCAGCCACTTACTAGCGGTCGTCAACAATGAGCAGTTCTTC
CASSHLLAVVNNEQFF
>-|TRBV3-1/TRBV3-2|TRBJ2-7|-
TGTGCCAGCAGCCTCCCAAACACTCCCTACGAGCAGTACTTC
CASSLPNTPYEQYF
>TRBD2|TRBV10-3|TRBJ2-7|-
TGTGCCATCAGTGGGACTAGCGGGGGGGCATACGAGCAGTACTTC
CAISGTSGGAYEQYF
>-|TRBV9|TRBJ2-7|-
TGTGCCAGCAGCGTAGAACAGGGTTCCTACGAGCAGTACTTC
CASSVEQGSYEQYF
>-|TRBV5-1|TRBJ2-5|once
TGCGCCAGTGGGGGCGAGGGAGAGACCCAGTACTTC
CASGGEGETQYF
>-|TRBV29-1|TRBJ2-7|-
TGCAGCGTTGAAACGGGGGAAGGGTACGAGCAGTACTTC
CSVETGEGYEQYF
>-|TRBV29-1|TRBJ1-1|-
TGCAGCGTTGATGAGCCAGGGAGGAACACTGAAGCTTTCTTT
CSVDEPGRNTEAFF
>TRBD2|TRBV5-4|TRBJ2-7|-
TGTGCCAGCAGCTTCCTTCAGGGTGGGCTAGCGGGAGTCTACGAGCAGTACTTC
CASSFLQGGLAGVYEQYF
>-|TRBV14|TRBJ1-1|-
TGTGCCAGCAGCCAAGATCAGAGGGAGTGGTACACTGAAGCTTTCTTT
CASSQDQREWYTEAFF
>-|TRBV19|TRBJ1-5|once
TGTGCCAGTAGTATAACGGCGGCCTACGGGCCCCAGCATTTT
CASSITAAYGPQHF